The 10 T cell receptor beta chains listed next were all sequenced from one sample in a study of T cell responses to AZD1222 COVID-19 vaccine. Sequenced by immunoSEQ multiplex PCR; TCRdb stores in-frame clones only, minus some. The sample comprises approximately 110,000 clones, roughly 89% of which are singletons, and around 45% rests with the top ten. Material: peripheral blood, obtained 28 days after the second AZD1222 dose. These receptor sequences come from an adult who received the AZD1222 COVID-19 vaccine.

The rearrangement links TRBV18 to TRBJ1-1; 7 bases are shared with TRBD1. Germline-derived CDR1 and CDR2 are KGHSH and LQKENI. With 4 bases clipped from V and 4 bases from J, the junction kept 6 bases outside the gene matches. The CDR3 consists of 14 residues. The CDR3 protein is CASSQFSGGTEAFF. In nucleotides, the CDR3 is TGTGCCAGCTCACAATTTTCAGGGGGCACTGAAGCTTTCTTT.

V usage is TRBV28 and J usage is TRBJ1-6; D may be TRBD1 (6 bases). Germline V lookup: CDR1 MDHEN, CDR2 SYDVKM. This CDR3 comprises 17 residues. V was clipped by 0 bases and J by 7 bases, with 16 bases between them. The DNA of the CDR3 is TGTGCCAGCAGTTTATGGGTTGCGGGGGCGCGGAATTCACCCCTCCACTTT. Translation: CASSLWVAGARNSPLHF.

The genes are TRBV5-1 and TRBJ2-1; tentative D call: TRBD2 (6 bases). V dropped 3 bases and J dropped 2 bases, with 15 bases sitting between them. This CDR3 region has 16 residues. CDR1 SGHRS and CDR2 YFSETQ come from the germline V gene. The CDR3 region has the DNA TGCGCCAGCAGCTGGTCCGGGCGGGATCCCTACAATGAGCAGTTCTTC. This translates into CASSWSGRDPYNEQFF.

The V gene is TRBV18, the J gene TRBJ2-1; 9 nucleotides line up with TRBD2. The V gene's germline CDR1 is KGHSH and CDR2 LQKENI. The CDR3 loop spans 15 amino acids. The V and J ends lost 5 bases and 4 bases, in that order; junction bases with no gene match: 6. The CDR3 DNA sequence: TGTGCCAGCTCAGAGGAGCGGGAGGCTTACAATGAGCAGTTCTTC. Encoded protein: CASSEEREAYNEQFF.

The chain couples TRBV4-3 to TRBJ2-7; no firm D call. Germline CDR1 and CDR2: LGHNA and YSLEER. The CDR3 runs 16 residues. Trimming stripped 5 bases from V and 0 bases from J, with 17 bases between. The CDR3 is CASSLEFRASSYEQYF. The CDR3, as DNA: TGCGCCAGCAGCTTAGAGTTCAGAGCTAGCTCCTACGAGCAGTACTTC.

The J gene is TRBJ2-1, the V gene TRBV4-1; D is unclear. CDR3 length equals 14 residues. The V end lost 1 base, the J end lost 6 bases, and 10 bases lay between the germline ends. Germline CDR1 reads MGHRA; CDR2 reads YSYEKL. The CDR3 protein is CASSQVSLVNEQFF. The CDR3 coding sequence is TGCGCCAGCAGCCAAGTTAGCCTAGTCAATGAGCAGTTCTTC.

V usage is TRBV24-1 and J usage is TRBJ2-3, with 7 positions matching TRBD1. CDR1 and CDR2 from the germline V gene are KGHDR and SFDVKD. The length of the CDR3 is 14 residues. V was pared by 6 bases and J by 3 bases, with 5 bases of the junction left unmatched. The CDR3 is CATSRQGGTDTQYF. CDR3 DNA sequence: TGTGCCACCAGTAGACAGGGTGGAACAGATACGCAGTATTTT.

The CDR3 sequence: CASASGSSYEQYF. CDR3 bases: TGCGCCAGCGCTAGCGGTTCCTCCTACGAGCAGTACTTC. The V and J genes are TRBV4-1 and TRBJ2-7, with 7 bases lining up with TRBD2. The CDR3 is 13 residues long. The ends lost 8 bases at V and 0 bases at J; junction bases unmatched: 4. CDR1 is MGHRA, CDR2 YSYEKL, per germline.

This clone was observed a handful of times. V and J are TRBV12-3 or TRBV12-4 and TRBJ2-1, with D possibly being TRBD2 (5 bases). V was trimmed by 3 bases and J by 4 bases, leaving 7 bases between them. This CDR3 region has 13 residues. The DNA for the CDR3 is TGTGCCAGCAGTTTCGAGCGGTACAATGAGCAGTTCTTC. It is translated as CASSFERYNEQFF.

This clone appeared a single time. The CDR3 protein is CATTAAFSPPNEQFF. CDR3 bases: TGTGCCACAACTGCGGCATTTAGCCCCCCCAATGAGCAGTTCTTC. The chain joins TRBV24-1 to TRBJ2-1; D unresolved. The ends were cut back, 10 bases at V and 6 bases at J, with 21 bases in the middle. Germline CDR1 is KGHDR and CDR2 is SFDVKD. This CDR3 spans 15 amino acids.